A selection of T cell receptor beta chains follows, all from one sample in a study of blood T cell repertoires in COVID-19. TCRdb's table, derived via immunoSEQ multiplex PCR, lists solely in-frame clones and lacks some. The sample consists of over 250,000 clones, around nine tenths of them appearing once. The sequenced material came from peripheral blood. The receptors derive from a man between 45 and 60 years old with acute or convalescent COVID-19. Both conserved end residues are part of each CDR3. Each record gives: J gene, clone size, V gene, D gene, CDR3 DNA, CDR3 protein. D genes are given only for firm matches. Not every row has a clone size; where given, it reads once, few, many or a size class.

J gene: TRBJ1-2; clone size: NA; V gene: TRBV4-1; D gene: TRBD1; CDR3 DNA: TGCGCCAGCAGCCAAGGATCAGGGGGCGCCTATGGCTACACCTTC; CDR3 protein: CASSQGSGGAYGYTF
J gene: TRBJ1-1; clone size: NA; V gene: TRBV5-5; D gene: NA; CDR3 DNA: TGTGCCAGCAGCTTGTATGGGGGGGAAACTGAAGCTTTCTTT; CDR3 protein: CASSLYGGETEAFF
J gene: TRBJ2-3; clone size: NA; V gene: TRBV29-1; D gene: TRBD2; CDR3 DNA: TGCAGCGTGGAGGGAGCGGGGGGGCCGACAGATACGCAGTATTTT; CDR3 protein: CSVEGAGGPTDTQYF
J gene: TRBJ1-1; clone size: few; V gene: TRBV25-1; D gene: NA; CDR3 DNA: TGTGCCAGCAGCAAAGGGGGTATCCTGAACACTGAAGCTTTCTTT; CDR3 protein: CASSKGGILNTEAFF
J gene: TRBJ2-5; clone size: NA; V gene: TRBV29-1; D gene: TRBD1; CDR3 DNA: TGCAGCGTTCGGAGAGGGACAGGGCAAGAGACCCAGTACTTC; CDR3 protein: CSVRRGTGQETQYF
J gene: TRBJ1-4; clone size: NA; V gene: TRBV6-6; D gene: NA; CDR3 DNA: TGTGCCACCTCGCTCGATGTGGGCCGCGAAAAACTGTTTTTT; CDR3 protein: CATSLDVGREKLFF
J gene: TRBJ1-4; clone size: NA; V gene: TRBV11-2; D gene: TRBD1; CDR3 DNA: TGTGCCAGCAGCTTAGACCTTTTGACAGGGGCGATTGAAAAACTGTTTTTT; CDR3 protein: CASSLDLLTGAIEKLFF
J gene: TRBJ1-4; clone size: NA; V gene: TRBV30; D gene: NA; CDR3 DNA: TGTGCCTGGAGTGACTCAGGGGTGGAGAGGGAAAAACTGTTTTTT; CDR3 protein: CAWSDSGVEREKLFF
J gene: TRBJ1-2; clone size: NA; V gene: TRBV19; D gene: TRBD1; CDR3 DNA: TGTGCCAGTAGTACCCACAGTGGCAGGGGGTCCTATGGCTACACCTTC; CDR3 protein: CASSTHSGRGSYGYTF
J gene: TRBJ2-3; clone size: NA; V gene: TRBV7-3; D gene: NA; CDR3 DNA: TGTGCCAGCAGCTCCCTAGGGGCTAGCACAGATACGCAGTATTTT; CDR3 protein: CASSSLGASTDTQYF
J gene: TRBJ1-5; clone size: NA; V gene: TRBV27; D gene: TRBD1; CDR3 DNA: TGTGCCAGCAGTCCCCTCAGGGAAACAGGGGCAAATCAGCCCCAGCATTTT; CDR3 protein: CASSPLRETGANQPQHF
J gene: TRBJ1-3; clone size: NA; V gene: TRBV3-1/TRBV3-2; D gene: NA; CDR3 DNA: TGTGCCAGCAGCCGCGGGACGGACTCTGGAAACACCATATATTTT; CDR3 protein: CASSRGTDSGNTIYF
J gene: TRBJ1-4; clone size: NA; V gene: TRBV2; D gene: NA; CDR3 DNA: TGTGCCAGCAGTCAACGCTCAGGGGTTACTAATGAAAAACTGTTTTTT; CDR3 protein: CASSQRSGVTNEKLFF
J gene: TRBJ2-1; clone size: few; V gene: TRBV6-2/TRBV6-3; D gene: TRBD2; CDR3 DNA: TGTGCCAGCAGTTTTGGGGCTAGCGGGGGAAATGAGCAGTTCTTC; CDR3 protein: CASSFGASGGNEQFF
J gene: TRBJ1-2; clone size: NA; V gene: TRBV29-1; D gene: TRBD1; CDR3 DNA: TGCAGCGTCCGACAGGGTGGTGACTATGGCTACACCTTC; CDR3 protein: CSVRQGGDYGYTF
J gene: TRBJ1-6; clone size: NA; V gene: TRBV6-8; D gene: TRBD1; CDR3 DNA: TGTGCCAGCATCTGGGGGACAGAGAATTCACCCCTCCACTTT; CDR3 protein: CASIWGTENSPLHF
J gene: TRBJ2-5; clone size: NA; V gene: TRBV7-8; D gene: TRBD1; CDR3 DNA: TGTGCCAGCAGCCTAGGACGACAGGGGGCTTTAGAGACCCAGTACTTC; CDR3 protein: CASSLGRQGALETQYF
J gene: TRBJ2-2; clone size: NA; V gene: TRBV6-1; D gene: NA; CDR3 DNA: TGTGCCAGCAGTGAGGGCCGCCAGGGGTCCGGGGAGCTGTTTTTT; CDR3 protein: CASSEGRQGSGELFF
J gene: TRBJ1-4; clone size: NA; V gene: TRBV10-3; D gene: NA; CDR3 DNA: TGTGCCATCAGTGAGTCCCGGGACTCACTGTTTTTT; CDR3 protein: CAISESRDSLFF
J gene: TRBJ1-6; clone size: NA; V gene: TRBV30; D gene: TRBD1; CDR3 DNA: TGTGCCTGGAGCACAGGGGGCAATAATTCACCCCTCCACTTT; CDR3 protein: CAWSTGGNNSPLHF
J gene: TRBJ2-3; clone size: NA; V gene: TRBV29-1; D gene: NA; CDR3 DNA: TGCAGCGTTGAACGGCGGGGCACAGATACGCAGTATTTT; CDR3 protein: CSVERRGTDTQYF
J gene: TRBJ2-1; clone size: NA; V gene: TRBV19; D gene: NA; CDR3 DNA: TGTGCCAGTAGTATATTTGGTCCGGATGAGCAGTTCTTC; CDR3 protein: CASSIFGPDEQFF
J gene: TRBJ2-2; clone size: NA; V gene: TRBV30; D gene: TRBD1; CDR3 DNA: TGTGCCCAAAGGGGTGGGACAGGGTTCACCGGGGAGCTGTTTTTT; CDR3 protein: CAQRGGTGFTGELFF
J gene: TRBJ1-2; clone size: NA; V gene: TRBV4-2; D gene: NA; CDR3 DNA: TGTGCCAGCAGCCAGGGCAGGACCCAAGGGGGCTATGGCTACACCTTC; CDR3 protein: CASSQGRTQGGYGYTF
J gene: TRBJ2-1; clone size: NA; V gene: TRBV7-3; D gene: TRBD2; CDR3 DNA: TGTGCCAGCAGCTCATCTAGCGGGGGGAGCTCCTACAATGAGCAGTTCTTC; CDR3 protein: CASSSSSGGSSYNEQFF
J gene: TRBJ2-7; clone size: once; V gene: TRBV4-1; D gene: TRBD1; CDR3 DNA: TGCGCCAGCAGCAATACAGGGGATCGGTCCTACGAGCAGTACTTC; CDR3 protein: CASSNTGDRSYEQYF